The rows below give T cell receptor beta chains drawn from one sample of a study of early T cells in non-severe SARS-CoV-2 infection. TCRdb used MiXCR to reprocess the 5' RACE reads, holding one entry per CDR3 protein. Of roughly 32,000 distinct CDR3 sequences listed, approximately 7% are singletons. Sequencing used whole blood. These receptor sequences come from an adult who was a healthcare worker with PCR-confirmed SARS-CoV-2 infection or an uninfected control (not recorded which). Both conserved end residues are part of each CDR3. Each record gives: V gene, D gene, J gene, clone size, CDR3 DNA, CDR3 protein. The D gene is left open where the match is weak. Expanded clones get a size class; other rows say once, few or many, or leave the size out.

>TRBV3-1|TRBD2|TRBJ2-7|NA
TGTGCCAGCAGCCAGGTCCGACTAGCGGGGGAGGGTCCCACCTACGAGCAGTACTTC
CASSQVRLAGEGPTYEQYF
>TRBV2|NA|TRBJ1-6|NA
TGTGCCAGCAGCGTCCAGGGTATCTCGAATAATTCACCCCTCCACTTT
CASSVQGISNNSPLHF
>TRBV29-1|TRBD1|TRBJ2-5|NA
TGCAGCGTTAGACGACAGGGGGTTGGAGAGACCCAGTACTTC
CSVRRQGVGETQYF
>TRBV20-1|NA|TRBJ2-3|many
TGCAGTGCTAGTGCCGATCCAGATACGCAGTATTTT
CSASADPDTQYF
>TRBV9|TRBD1|TRBJ1-1|many
TGTGCCAGCAGCGGACGGACAGGGGTTAACACTGAAGCTTTCTTT
CASSGRTGVNTEAFF
>TRBV12-3/TRBV12-4|NA|TRBJ2-7|few
TGTGCCAGCAGAAAGGGCCTCGGCGAGCAGTACTTC
CASRKGLGEQYF
>TRBV2|TRBD1|TRBJ2-3|many
TGTGCCAGCAGTGTTGGGACAGGGGTTAGCACAGATACGCAGTATTTT
CASSVGTGVSTDTQYF
>TRBV7-9|NA|TRBJ2-7|many
TGTGCCAGCAGCTTAGGAGAGGAGGAGCAGTACTTC
CASSLGEEEQYF
>TRBV11-2|NA|TRBJ2-2|NA
TGTGCCAGCAGCTTCGGGCAGCACACCGGGGAGCTGTTTTTT
CASSFGQHTGELFF
>TRBV12-3/TRBV12-4|NA|TRBJ1-2|many
TGTGCCAGCAGTTTGGGGAGAGACTATGGCTACACCTTC
CASSLGRDYGYTF
>TRBV10-2|NA|TRBJ1-1|NA
TGCGCCAGCAGTGAGTCGATGGGACAAGGCGGAATGAACACTGAAGCTTTCTTT
CASSESMGQGGMNTEAFF
>TRBV20-1|TRBD2|TRBJ2-1|many
TGCAGTGCTAAAGAAGCGGGAGGGTCCTACAATGAGCAGTTCTTC
CSAKEAGGSYNEQFF
>TRBV6-6|NA|TRBJ2-3|many
TGTGCCAGCAGCTATGACAGAATGGGTACAGATACGCAGTATTTT
CASSYDRMGTDTQYF
>TRBV18|NA|TRBJ2-1|many
TGTGCCAGCTCACCATCCCAGGAAAGGGGTGAGCAGTTCTTC
CASSPSQERGEQFF
>TRBV18|TRBD1|TRBJ2-1|NA
TGTGCCAGCTCACTGACTCCCGGGACAGGGGAAATCAATGAGCAGTTCTTC
CASSLTPGTGEINEQFF
>TRBV6-1|TRBD1|TRBJ1-2|many
TGTGCCAGCAGTGAAGCTATAGGACAGGGATTCTATGGCTACACCTTC
CASSEAIGQGFYGYTF